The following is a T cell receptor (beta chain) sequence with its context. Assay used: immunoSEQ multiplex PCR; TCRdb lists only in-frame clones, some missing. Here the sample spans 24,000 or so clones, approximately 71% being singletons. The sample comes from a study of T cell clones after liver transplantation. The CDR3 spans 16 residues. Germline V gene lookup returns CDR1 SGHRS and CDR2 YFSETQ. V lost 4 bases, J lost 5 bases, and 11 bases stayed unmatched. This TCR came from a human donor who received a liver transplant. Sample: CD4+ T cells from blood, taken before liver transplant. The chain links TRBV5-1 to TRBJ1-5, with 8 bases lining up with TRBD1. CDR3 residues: CASSPGDRGLDQPQHF. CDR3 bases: TGCGCCAGCAGCCCGGGAGACAGGGGACTCGATCAGCCCCAGCATTTT.